This T cell receptor (beta chain) was recovered during a study of shared clonotypes between healthy human individuals. Concerning this clone itself: Its antigen is not known.

Data came from immunoSEQ multiplex PCR; TCRdb stores just in-frame clones and leaves some out. Of about 2.1 million clones listed, about 93% are singletons. General observations from the study: When naive CD4 clonotypes were compared across a handful of donors, approximately 5% were shared.

Selected positively for CCR7 and CD45RO-negative, naive CD8 cells excluded terminally differentiated effector memory CD45RA+ cells. CDR3 size: 18 residues. Germline trimming cut 7 bases from V and 0 bases from J; bases unmatched to any gene: 11. Germline V gene lookup returns CDR1 MDHEN and CDR2 SYDVKM. The source material was naive CD8+ T cells from PBMCs. This clonotype was sampled from a man younger than 35 in good health. Some clones in this sample may be carry-over from other donors' samples. The chain couples TRBV28 to TRBJ2-2, with TRBD2 matching 10 bases. The CDR3 nucleotides read TGTGCCAGCACCACCCCGGGACTAGCGACATCGAACACCGGGGAGCTGTTTTTT. The encoded protein is CASTTPGLATSNTGELFF. Using reference TRBV28 and TRBJ2-2 for the parts outside the CDR3, the full variable domain is DVKVTQSSRYLVKRTGEKVFLECVQDMDHENMFWYRQDPGLGLRLIYFSYDVKMKEKGDIPEGYSVSREKKERFSLILESASTNQTSMYLCASTTPGLATSNTGELFFGEGSRLTVL.